The 3 T cell receptor beta chains reported below all come from one sample, sequenced in a study of T cell repertoires in cytomegalovirus infection (dated by TCRdb to about 2019). In the paper's terms, the treatment or condition label means: in vitro stimulation with specific CMV peptide epitopes to enrich CMV-specific T cells. The antigens for these receptors are not known. Sequencing used an Illumina HiSeq 1500. The public reads were reanalyzed by TCRdb: fastp trimming at Q25, MiXCR alignment, in-frame beta chains only. Each record represents a unique CDR3 protein, reported with the most common genes and DNA among its rows. In this sample the table shows about 310,000 distinct CDR3 sequences, roughly 25% of which occur a single time. About an eighth of the sample goes to the ten largest clones. The sample was cultured PBMCs, taken from culture after CMV antigen stimulation. The receptors were gathered from a human donor in good health (CMV status not recorded). Some clones in this sample may be carry-over from other donors' samples.

This clonotype was recorded many times. The rearrangement joins TRBV7-2 to TRBJ2-7; 11 nucleotides line up with TRBD2. CDR3 length: 16 residues. After removal of 3 bases from V and 5 bases from J, the junction contained 9 bases not matched to a gene. Germline V lookup: CDR1 SGHTA, CDR2 FQGNSA. CDR3: CASSFAASGRSHEQYF. The DNA of the CDR3 is TGTGCCAGCAGCTTTGCGGCTAGCGGGAGGAGCCACGAGCAGTACTTC.

The rearrangement joins TRBV12-3 or TRBV12-4 to TRBJ2-7, with 16 bases identical to TRBD2. After removal of 5 bases from V and 3 bases from J, the junction contained 13 bases not matched to a gene. The CDR3 length is 19 residues. This CDR3 reads CASSRSLPGLAGGVYEQYF. The CDR3 nucleotides are TGTGCCAGCAGTCGCTCTCTCCCGGGACTAGCGGGAGGGGTCTACGAGCAGTACTTC.

This clonotype was seen at least ten times. The rearrangement links TRBV7-2 to TRBJ1-1; D is unclear. CDR1 and CDR2 (germline): SGHTA, FQGNSA. V lost 3 bases and J lost 8, with 13 bases in between. This CDR3 is 13 amino acids long. This CDR3 reads CASSLIREREAFF. CDR3 bases: TGTGCCAGCAGCTTGATAAGGGAACGGGAAGCTTTCTTT.